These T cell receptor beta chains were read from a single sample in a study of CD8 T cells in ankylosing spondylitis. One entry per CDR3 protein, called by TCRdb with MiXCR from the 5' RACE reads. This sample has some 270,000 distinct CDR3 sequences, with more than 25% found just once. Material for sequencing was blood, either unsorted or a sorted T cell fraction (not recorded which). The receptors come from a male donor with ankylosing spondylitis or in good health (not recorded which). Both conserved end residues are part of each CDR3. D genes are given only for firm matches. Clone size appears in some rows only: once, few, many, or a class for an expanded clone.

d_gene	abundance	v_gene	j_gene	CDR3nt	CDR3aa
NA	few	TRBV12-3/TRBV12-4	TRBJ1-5	TGTGCCAGCAGGCCCGGCAATCAGCCCCAGCATTTT	CASRPGNQPQHF
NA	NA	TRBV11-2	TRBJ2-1	TGTGCCAGCAGCCCTATTGTGGCTGGGGACAATGAGCAGTTCTTC	CASSPIVAGDNEQFF
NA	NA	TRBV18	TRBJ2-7	TGTGCCAGCTCCTCGGACGGTTTCTCCTACGAGCAGTACTTC	CASSSDGFSYEQYF
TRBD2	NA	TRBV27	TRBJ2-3	TGTGCCAGCAGTGTGACTAGCGGGGCTATAGATACGCAGTATTTT	CASSVTSGAIDTQYF
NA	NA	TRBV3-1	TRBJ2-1	TGTGCCAGCAGCCAGACCCTCGGAAATGAGCAGTTCTTC	CASSQTLGNEQFF
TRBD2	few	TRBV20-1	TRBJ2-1	TGCAGTGCTAGAGATGTTCTTAGCGGGGGGGCCCTCGGGGAGCAGTTCTTC	CSARDVLSGGALGEQFF
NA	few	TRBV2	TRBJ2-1	TGTGCCAGCATCCAGGAAAATGAGCAGTTCTTC	CASIQENEQFF
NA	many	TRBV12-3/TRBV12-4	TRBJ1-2	TGTGCCAGCAGTTTAGCGGGGGGTTCGTTTGGCTACACCTTC	CASSLAGGSFGYTF
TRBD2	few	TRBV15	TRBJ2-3	TGTGCCACCAGCAGAGATCGGCTAGCGGGGGCTCGGGGTACGCAGTATTTT	CATSRDRLAGARGTQYF
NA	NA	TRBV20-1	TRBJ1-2	TGCAGTGCTGACCCGACGGGACGTGGCTACACCTTC	CSADPTGRGYTF
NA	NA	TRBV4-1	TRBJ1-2	TGCGCCAGCAGCCAAGTGGTGCCAGTCTATGGCTACACCTTC	CASSQVVPVYGYTF
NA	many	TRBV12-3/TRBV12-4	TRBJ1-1	TGTGCCAGCAGTCCGACGGTGAACACTGAAGCTTTCTTT	CASSPTVNTEAFF
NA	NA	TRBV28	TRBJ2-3	TGTGCCAGCTCCCTTTGGGATACGCAGTATTTT	CASSLWDTQYF
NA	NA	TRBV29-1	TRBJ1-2	TGCAGCACCCGGACGGCTAACTATGGCTACACCTTC	CSTRTANYGYTF
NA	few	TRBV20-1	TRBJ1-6	TGCAGTGCTAGTGGGGGGAACCCTTATAATTCACCCCTCCACTTT	CSASGGNPYNSPLHF
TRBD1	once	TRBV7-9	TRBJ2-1	TGTGCCAGCAGCTTAGCCCAGGGGGATAACAATGAGCAGTTCTTC	CASSLAQGDNNEQFF
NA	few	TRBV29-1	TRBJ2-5	TGCAGCGTTGTCCTGGGCCTAAGGGCGGAGACCCAGTACTTC	CSVVLGLRAETQYF
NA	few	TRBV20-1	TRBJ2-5	TGCAGTGCTAGTGTGGGGGGCCAGGAGACCCAGTACTTC	CSASVGGQETQYF